The 3 T cell receptor beta chains below all came from one sample that was sequenced in a study of shared clonotypes between healthy human individuals (dated by TCRdb to between 2020 and 2021). Libraries were prepared through the immunoSEQ multiplex PCR assay. The table comes from immuneACCESS by way of TCRdb, which keeps in-frame sequences with V and J called. Part of the clones is missing from these tables; in studies checked, under half for an unresolved V gene and the rest for unknown reasons. This sample lists over a million clones; about 74% were detected once. The top ten hold about 1.5% of the sample. Sequencing was carried out using memory CD4+ T cells sorted from blood. The cell subset or site label of this sample denotes: CD45RA-negative fraction. These receptors originate from a man between 18 and 35 years old in good health.

The genes are TRBV6-6 and TRBJ2-3, with D maybe TRBD2 (5 bases). With 0 bases removed from V and 10 bases from J, the gap between germline ends came to 11 bases. This CDR3 contains 13 residues. Looked up from germline, CDR1 is MNHNY and CDR2 is SVGAGI (reference sequence). The CDR3 region has the DNA TGTGCCAGCAGTTACTCGAGTATAGCGCCGCAGTATTTT. It yields the protein CASSYSSIAPQYF.

The J gene is TRBJ2-3, the V gene TRBV15; 8 nucleotides align to TRBD2. Germline assignment: CDR1 LNHNV and CDR2 YYDKDF (reference sequence). CDR3 length: 21 residues. V lost 0 bases, J lost 1 base, and 18 bases stayed unmatched. The chain's CDR3 is CATSRDRGWASGLLGTDTQYF. For the CDR3, the DNA is TGTGCCACCAGCAGAGATCGGGGTTGGGCTAGCGGGCTCCTCGGCACAGATACGCAGTATTTT. The complete variable domain, with remaining parts taken from reference TRBV15 and TRBJ2-3, reads DAMVIQNPRYQVTQFGKPVTLSCSQTLNHNVMYWYQQKSSQAPKLLFHYYDKDFNNEADTPDNFQSRRPNTSFCFLDIRSPGLGDTAMYLCATSRDRGWASGLLGTDTQYFGPGTRLTVL.

The genes are TRBV28 and TRBJ2-1, with D perhaps matching TRBD1 or TRBD2 (5 bases each). This CDR3 is 14 amino acids long. Germline lookup yields CDR1 MDHEN and CDR2 SYDVKM. The germline V and J ends were trimmed by 3 bases and 11 bases, with 17 bases remaining between them. The CDR3 spells CASSLGSGREKQFF. The CDR3 bases are TGTGCCAGCAGTTTGGGGTCGGGCAGGGAGAAGCAGTTCTTC.